Following are 30 T cell receptor beta chains from one sample sequenced in a study of technical replicates of blood from a handful of donors. The assay was immunoSEQ multiplex PCR, and TCRdb's table has in-frame clones only and misses some. The table shows about 56,000 clones, with about 96% occurring only once. The sequenced material came from PBMCs. The source of these receptors is a human donor in good health. Some clones in this sample may be carry-over from other donors' samples.

V is TRBV6-1 and J is TRBJ2-5; TRBD1 is a possible D gene (6 bases). Germline CDR1 reads MNHNS; CDR2 reads SASEGT. The CDR3 runs 14 residues. V dropped 4 bases and J dropped 5 bases, with 14 bases sitting between them. The CDR3 nucleotides are TGTGCCAGCAGTGGGTACAGGGTTCGGGAGACCCAGTACTTC. The encoded protein is CASSGYRVRETQYF.

This chain joins TRBV27 and TRBJ1-2; 9 nucleotides line up with TRBD1. J was trimmed by 3 bases and V by 6 bases; bases with no gene match: 2. The CDR3 is 13 residues long. The germline gives CDR1 MNHEY, CDR2 SMNVEV (reference sequence). CDR3 region: CASRQGAHYGYTF. In DNA form, the CDR3 reads TGTGCCAGCAGACAGGGGGCCCACTATGGCTACACCTTC.

The chain recombines TRBV7-8 with TRBJ2-3, with 8 bases matching TRBD2. The germline V gene has CDR1 SGHVS and CDR2 FQNEAQ. Losses at the gene ends were 2 bases for V and 0 bases for J; bases not matched to a gene: 1. The CDR3 is 15 amino acids. The CDR3 nucleotides read TGTGCCAGCAGCTTACAGCGGGGGAGCACAGATACGCAGTATTTT. This translates into CASSLQRGSTDTQYF.

The chain couples TRBV9 to TRBJ2-5, with 8 bases aligning to TRBD2. Germline V CDR1 and CDR2: SGDLS, YYNGEE. This CDR3 spans 17 amino acids. The junction had 7 bases not matched to a gene; V was cut back by 0 bases and J by 0 bases. Here the CDR3 reads CASSVATAGGHQETQYF. The CDR3 bases are TGTGCCAGCAGCGTAGCTACGGCGGGGGGTCACCAAGAGACCCAGTACTTC.

V is TRBV4-2 and J is TRBJ2-7; D not certain. CDR3 length equals 14 residues. V shed 2 bases and J shed 0 bases, with 8 bases lying between them. CDR1 is LGHNA and CDR2 is YNFKEQ in the germline V gene. CDR3 bases: TGTGCCAGCAGCCAACTAGAGTTCTCCTACGAGCAGTACTTC. Amino acid sequence: CASSQLEFSYEQYF.

V gene TRBV11-2 combines with J gene TRBJ2-2; D is undetermined. Germline CDR1 reads SGHAT; CDR2 reads FQNNGV. The length of the CDR3 is 15 residues. Between the trimmed V and J ends, which lost 3 bases and 1 base, there was a span of 9 bases. CDR3 protein: CASSFRSGNTGELFF. In DNA form, the CDR3 reads TGTGCCAGCAGCTTTAGGTCAGGGAACACCGGGGAGCTGTTTTTT.

This clone turned up a few times. The chain recombines TRBV2 with TRBJ2-7, with TRBD2 matching 9 bases. CDR3 length equals 14 residues. V was clipped by 10 bases and J by 2 bases; unmatched bases: 9. Germline CDR1 SNHLY, CDR2 FYNNEI. This chain's CDR3 is CANRWTSETYEQYF. DNA for the CDR3: TGTGCCAACAGGTGGACTAGCGAGACCTACGAGCAGTACTTC.

The genes are TRBV7-9 and TRBJ1-2; 8 bases agree with TRBD1. The trim removed 4 bases at V and 9 bases at J, leaving 10 bases unmatched. Germline-derived CDR1 and CDR2 are SEHNR and FQNEAQ (reference sequence). This CDR3 is built from 14 residues. The CDR3 is CASSSQRTGPSYTF. In nucleotides, the CDR3 is TGTGCCAGCAGCTCCCAAAGGACAGGGCCTAGCTACACCTTC.

The J gene is TRBJ2-3, the V gene TRBV15; TRBD2 matches at 11 bases. CDR1 and CDR2 from the germline V gene are LNHNV and YYDKDF (reference sequence). Germline trimming cut 4 bases from V and 9 bases from J; bases unmatched to any gene: 6. CDR3 size: 14 residues. CDR3 residues: CATSTTSGAKTQYF. The CDR3 region has the DNA TGTGCCACCAGCACGACTAGCGGGGCTAAGACGCAGTATTTT.

The table lists this clone with a count of one. V and J are TRBV7-3 and TRBJ2-2; unclear D gene. Germline V gives CDR1 SGHTA, CDR2 FQGTGA. The CDR3 runs 16 residues. Trimming stripped 5 bases from V and 3 bases from J, with 16 bases between. CDR3 sequence reads: CASSPTAMVDTGELFF. CDR3 DNA: TGTGCCAGCAGCCCCACCGCTATGGTTGACACCGGGGAGCTGTTTTTT.

The CDR3 reads CASSQMDRGRTEAFF. As DNA, the CDR3 is TGTGCCAGCAGCCAAATGGACAGGGGGCGGACTGAAGCTTTCTTT. The J gene is TRBJ1-1, the V gene TRBV4-2, with 11 bases aligning to TRBD1. Per germline, CDR1 LGHNA and CDR2 YNFKEQ. V trimming: 2 bases; J trimming: 5 bases; junction bases outside the gene matches: 4. This CDR3 is built from 15 residues.

The J gene is TRBJ1-1, the V gene TRBV14, with a tentative D call TRBD1 (5 bases). From germline, CDR1 is SGHDN and CDR2 FVKESK. This CDR3 spans 14 amino acids. Deletions cut 3 bases from V and 6 bases from J, with 14 bases between. The CDR3 DNA is TGTGCCAGCAGCCACCCAGTCCCGGGGGCTGAAGCTTTCTTT. As protein: CASSHPVPGAEAFF.

The chain employs TRBV6-5 and TRBJ1-1; 12 positions agree with TRBD1. This CDR3 contains 13 residues. V lost 6 bases and J lost 11; bases outside the gene matches: 7. Germline lookup yields CDR1 MNHEY and CDR2 SVGAGI. The CDR3 DNA reads as TGTGCCAGCAGGCCGGGACAGGGGGCGTCGGCTTTCTTT. This sequence encodes CASRPGQGASAFF.

The J gene is TRBJ1-1, the V gene TRBV14, with D maybe TRBD1 (6 bases). Germline V lookup: CDR1 SGHDN, CDR2 FVKESK. The V gene lost 3 bases and the J gene lost 4 bases, with 18 bases spanning the gap. The CDR3 totals 16 residues. The CDR3 region is CASSHRRRGRATEAFF. CDR3 DNA sequence: TGTGCCAGCAGCCATAGAAGGCGGGGGCGGGCCACTGAAGCTTTCTTT.

The CDR3 DNA reads TGCGCCAGCAGCTTGGCCGTCGGGGGTGCGGAGACCCAGTACTTC. Translating gives CASSLAVGGAETQYF. This chain joins TRBV5-1 and TRBJ2-5; D possibly corresponds to TRBD2 (6 bases). Trimming stripped 0 bases from V and 5 bases from J, with 14 bases between. Germline lookup yields CDR1 SGHRS and CDR2 YFSETQ. There are 15 residues in the CDR3.

The chain carries TRBV30 and TRBJ2-7, with 8 bases lining up with TRBD2. With 0 bases clipped from V and 4 bases from J, the junction kept 11 bases outside the gene matches. The germline gives CDR1 GTSNPN, CDR2 SVGIG (reference sequence). CDR3 length: 16 amino acids. The CDR3 DNA is TGTGCCTGGAGTGTAATGTTGAGCGGGAGCCGATACGAGCAGTACTTC. Its protein is CAWSVMLSGSRYEQYF.

The genes are TRBV19 and TRBJ2-3, with D perhaps matching TRBD2 (5 bases). CDR3 length: 13 amino acids. CDR1 and CDR2 (germline): LNHDA, SQIVND (reference sequence). Between the trimmed V and J ends, which lost 6 bases and 6 bases, there was a span of 13 bases. The CDR3 sequence: CASSKVRGDTQYF. The CDR3 coding sequence is TGTGCCAGTAGCAAGGTCAGAGGGGATACGCAGTATTTT.

The chain couples TRBV13 to TRBJ2-7; tentative D call: TRBD1 (6 bases). The germline gives CDR1 PRHDT, CDR2 FYEKMQ (reference sequence). This CDR3 is 13 amino acids long. With 3 bases removed from V and 3 bases from J, the gap between germline ends came to 9 bases. The CDR3 reads CASSFTRGYEQYF. The DNA of the CDR3 is TGTGCCAGCAGCTTTACCAGGGGCTACGAGCAGTACTTC.

This clone occurred once. J is TRBJ1-3 and V is TRBV4-3, with no clear D. V was pared by 0 bases and J by 0 bases, with 6 bases between. This CDR3 is 15 amino acids long. Germline assignment: CDR1 LGHNA and CDR2 YSLEER. The CDR3 reads CASSQDSYSGNTIYF. DNA of the CDR3: TGCGCCAGCAGCCAAGATTCGTACTCTGGAAACACCATATATTTT.

The chain couples TRBV29-1 to TRBJ2-5; TRBD1 agrees at 10 bases. After removal of 5 bases from V and 5 bases from J, the junction contained 11 bases not matched to a gene. Looked up from germline, CDR1 is SQVTM and CDR2 is ANQGSEA. The length of the CDR3 is 15 residues. CDR3 residues: CSVRTGGTWTETQYF. The CDR3 region has the DNA TGCAGCGTTAGGACAGGGGGTACTTGGACGGAGACCCAGTACTTC.

The J gene is TRBJ2-1, the V gene TRBV5-4, with TRBD2 matching over 12 bases. V lost 7 bases to trimming and J lost 4 bases; unmatched junction nucleotides: 12. This CDR3 has 17 residues. Germline assignment: CDR1 SGHNT and CDR2 YYREEE (reference sequence). CDR3 DNA: TGTGCCAGCGCACCACAGCTAGCGGGAGGGTTGTACAATGAGCAGTTCTTC. Translated, it gives CASAPQLAGGLYNEQFF.

This rearrangement joins TRBV11-3 to TRBJ2-7, with D unclear. V shed 0 bases and J shed 9 bases, with 9 bases lying between them. The CDR3 length is 12 residues. Germline V gene sequence: CDR1 SGHNT, CDR2 YENEEA. This CDR3 reads CASSLDGQRQYF. CDR3 nucleotide sequence: TGTGCCAGCAGCTTAGATGGCCAGCGGCAGTACTTC.

The chain links TRBV6-1 to TRBJ1-1, with TRBD1 matching 7 bases. Unmatched junction bases numbered 8, after V lost 6 bases and J lost 7 bases. The CDR3 covers 13 residues. Germline CDR1 MNHNS, CDR2 SASEGT. Written as DNA, the CDR3 is TGTGCCAGCAGCGACAGGGAAGAAGGTGAAGCTTTCTTT. Translated, it gives CASSDREEGEAFF.

V and J are TRBV7-8 and TRBJ2-4, with TRBD1 matching 7 bases. J gave up 11 bases and V 1 base, and 8 bases lay outside the gene matches. CDR1 is SGHVS, CDR2 FQNEAQ, per germline. The CDR3 consists of 14 residues. For the CDR3, the DNA is TGTGCCAGCAGCTTAGAGGCCCGACAGGGCCTTCAGTACTTC. The encoded protein is CASSLEARQGLQYF. Complete variable domain (other parts from reference TRBV7-8 and TRBJ2-4): GAGVSQSPRYKVAKRGQDVALRCDPISGHVSLFWYQQALGQGPEFLTYFQNEAQLDKSGLPSDRFFAERPEGSVSTLKIQRTQQEDSAVYLCASSLEARQGLQYFGAGTRLSVL.

The rearrangement links TRBV2 to TRBJ2-3, with 7 nucleotides matching TRBD1. J gave up 6 bases and V 6 bases, and 15 bases lay outside the gene matches. The CDR3 loop spans 16 amino acids. Looked up from germline, CDR1 is SNHLY and CDR2 is FYNNEI. For the CDR3, the DNA is TGTGCCAGCAGGTACTTCCGGGACAGAATGGTTGATACGCAGTATTTT. As protein: CASRYFRDRMVDTQYF. Full variable domain (missing parts from reference TRBV2 and TRBJ2-3): EPEVTQTPSHQVTQMGQEVILRCVPISNHLYFYWYRQILGQKVEFLVSFYNNEISEKSEIFDDQFSVERPDGSNFTLKIRSTKLEDSAMYFCASRYFRDRMVDTQYFGPGTRLTVL.

This CDR3 is CASSIGGQGDGYTF. CDR3 sequence (DNA): TGTGCCAGTAGTATAGGGGGACAGGGCGATGGCTACACCTTC. The chain employs TRBV19 and TRBJ1-2; the match to TRBD1 covers 9 bases. J lost 6 bases, V lost 1 base, and 3 bases had no gene match. The CDR3 extends over 14 amino acids. Germline CDR1 reads LNHDA; CDR2 reads SQIVND (reference sequence).

The chain joins TRBV4-1 to TRBJ1-1; no definite D call. CDR1 is MGHRA, CDR2 YSYEKL, per germline. The V end was cut by 4 bases, the J end by 3 bases, with 18 bases between. This CDR3 contains 16 residues. The CDR3 loop reads CASSLMGGAVDTEAFF. In nucleotides, the CDR3 is TGCGCCAGCAGCCTTATGGGAGGCGCCGTGGACACTGAAGCTTTCTTT.

The chain recombines TRBV6-1 with TRBJ2-7; TRBD2 is a possible D gene (6 bases). This CDR3 contains 13 residues. Germline lookup yields CDR1 MNHNS and CDR2 SASEGT. V was cut by 10 bases and J by 3 bases, with 16 bases left in between. CDR3 bases: TGTGCCACTCTCCCGGGACTCCTCTACGAGCAGTACTTC. Its translation: CATLPGLLYEQYF.

V and J are TRBV5-1 and TRBJ2-7, with 7 bases identical to TRBD2. The germline V gene encodes CDR1 SGHRS and CDR2 YFSETQ. The CDR3 is 14 residues long. J lost 6 bases, V lost 0 bases, and 6 bases had no gene match. CDR3 coding DNA: TGCGCCAGCAGCTTGGGAGGGACTATAGGCGAGCAGTACTTC. Its protein product is CASSLGGTIGEQYF.

The J gene is TRBJ2-1, the V gene TRBV5-1, with 8 bases lining up with TRBD2. The CDR3 runs 15 residues. In germline, CDR1 is SGHRS, CDR2 YFSETQ. Trimming took 2 bases from V and 4 from J; bases not matched to a gene: 5. The CDR3: CASSFGGGTYNEQFF. CDR3 sequence (DNA): TGCGCCAGCAGCTTCGGCGGGGGGACTTACAATGAGCAGTTCTTC.